These T cell receptor beta chains were read from a single sample in a study of CD8+ T cells in alopecia areata. This table comes from immunoSEQ multiplex PCR, and its TCRdb copy is limited to in-frame clones, with some not included. The sample contains fewer than 250,000 clones, about three fifths of which appear only once. The specimen comprised CD4+ T cells sorted from blood, sampled at week 0. These receptors all come from a human donor with alopecia areata. Each CDR3 is given with its conserved first and last residue. D genes are given only for firm matches. The listing skips clone size in some rows; elsewhere it reads once, few, many or a size class.

v_gene	abundance	d_gene	j_gene	CDR3nt	CDR3aa
TRBV27	few	TRBD1	TRBJ1-5	TGTGCCAGCAGTTTCAGGAGACAGGGATATCAGCCCCAGCATTTT	CASSFRRQGYQPQHF
TRBV7-8	.	TRBD2	TRBJ2-7	TGTGCCAGCAGGAAGCGGGGGAGCTCCTACGAGCAGTACTTC	CASRKRGSSYEQYF
TRBV30	.	.	TRBJ1-1	TGTGCCTGGAGTTGGGACCAGAACACTGAAGCTTTCTTT	CAWSWDQNTEAFF
TRBV29-1	few	TRBD1	TRBJ1-4	TGCAGCGTTGGGGACAGCAGCGAAAAACTGTTTTTT	CSVGDSSEKLFF
TRBV5-6	.	TRBD1	TRBJ2-1	TGTGCCAGCAGCCCCGGGACAGGGCAGTTCTTC	CASSPGTGQFF
TRBV7-9	few	.	TRBJ2-5	TGTGCCAGCAGCTGGATTGGGCCGAGTAAAGCCCAGTACTTC	CASSWIGPSKAQYF
TRBV7-8	.	TRBD2	TRBJ2-7	TGTGCCAGCAACCGACTAGCGGGAGGCGAGCAGTACTTC	CASNRLAGGEQYF
TRBV13	.	.	TRBJ1-2	TGTGCCAGCAGCTTAGAGACAGGATATGGCTACACCTTC	CASSLETGYGYTF
TRBV7-3	few	.	TRBJ2-7	TGTGCCAGCAGCTTCTCTTCCGGGGTCGAGCAGTACTTC	CASSFSSGVEQYF
TRBV30	once	.	TRBJ1-2	TGTGCCTGGACCCCAGGGGCAGAGGGCTACACCTTC	CAWTPGAEGYTF
TRBV29-1	.	TRBD1	TRBJ2-7	TGCAGCGTTTGGGACAGGGGATCCTACGAGCAGTACTTC	CSVWDRGSYEQYF
TRBV30	few	.	TRBJ2-3	TGTGCCTGGAGTACTTTGGGCCAGGGCACAGATACGCAGTATTTT	CAWSTLGQGTDTQYF
TRBV6-5	.	.	TRBJ1-1	TGTGCCAGCAGTTACCGTCCTAACACTGAAGCTTTCTTT	CASSYRPNTEAFF
TRBV18	few	.	TRBJ1-4	TGTGCCAGCTCACCTCGGAGTAGCGGGCCTAATGAAAAACTGTTTTTT	CASSPRSSGPNEKLFF
TRBV27	.	.	TRBJ1-3	TGTGCCAGCAGCGGGACTAGCTCTGGAAACACCATATATTTT	CASSGTSSGNTIYF
TRBV19	.	.	TRBJ2-1	TGTGCCAGTGGAAAGGACAGAAACAATGAGCAGTTCTTC	CASGKDRNNEQFF
TRBV7-2	.	.	TRBJ1-5	TGTGCCAGCAGCTTAGTCCGGGGTAATCAGCCCCAGCATTTT	CASSLVRGNQPQHF